This T cell receptor beta chain derives from a study of blood T cell repertoires in COVID-19 (dated by TCRdb to the early 2020s). Regarding the research as a whole: The collaborator samples originated in the United States, Italy and Spain and spanned the acute and convalescent phases of COVID-19. The prospective study material was composed of cDNA or gDNA derived from T cells, B-cell-depleted T cells, or PBMCs. The dataset comprised deeply sampled blood TCRbeta repertoires from subjects exposed to, actively infected with, or recovered from COVID-19. The repertoires were made available in a free public database intended to serve as a resource for research on the immune response to SARS-CoV-2. The samples were drawn from two sources: the first 160 participants of the ongoing ImmuneRACE study, and 1,000 to 1,500 subjects contributed by 6 global collaborators. Sample metadata almost always included a de-identified subject ID, COVID-19 status, age in years and sex. Where available, HLA class I and class II types were obtained from metadata supplied by the sample provider rather than from assay-based typing. Overall study results and their limits: Clinical and demographic metadata were provided uncurated, with the amount varying by source and participant.

TCRbeta CDR3 regions were amplified from genomic DNA using the immunoSEQ Assay, a bias-controlled multiplex PCR. In the source study's methods: The number of nucleated cells in each sample was estimated by amplification of reference gene primers within the assay. To quantify the absolute abundance of each unique TCRbeta CDR3 rearrangement, sequence reads were collapsed and filtered. For each sample, productive Simpson clonality was calculated as the square root of Simpson's diversity index across productive rearrangements. The table was pulled from immuneACCESS by TCRdb, which kept in-frame rearrangements only. Such tables lose some clones; where checked, under half of the loss comes from unresolved V genes, and the rest has no known cause. V, J and clone size were drawn from that table, and D and trimming were deduced from the DNA. The sample table shows 65,000 to 75,000 clones, and roughly four fifths are seen once. Clones ranked in the top ten supply about 9.8% of the sample.

Each collaborating institution followed its own protocols to collect whole blood in K2EDTA tubes. For TCRbeta analysis, collaborator samples were shipped as frozen whole blood, as isolated PBMCs, or as DNA extracted from either sample type. With respect to this clone: Its binding antigen is unknown. Per-nucleotide qualities are absent, and no much larger clonotype sits a single base away.

From a lookup of the germline V gene, CDR1 and CDR2 are MNHEY and SVGAGI. From its cysteine to its phenylalanine, the CDR3 spans 14 amino acids. Only the CDR3 region is kept as DNA, spanning 42 bases read in frame from base 1. Compared with germline, V lacks 7 bases and J lacks 3 bases; bases without a gene match: 7. The rearrangement joined TRBV6-5 to TRBJ1-1, with 8 bases matching TRBD1. The TCR comes from a woman of 80 years or more with acute or convalescent COVID-19. Material for sequencing was peripheral blood. In nucleotide form, the sequence is TGTGCCAGCATCCTAACGGACAGGGACACTGAAGCTTTCTTT. Translated, it reads CASILTDRDTEAFF.